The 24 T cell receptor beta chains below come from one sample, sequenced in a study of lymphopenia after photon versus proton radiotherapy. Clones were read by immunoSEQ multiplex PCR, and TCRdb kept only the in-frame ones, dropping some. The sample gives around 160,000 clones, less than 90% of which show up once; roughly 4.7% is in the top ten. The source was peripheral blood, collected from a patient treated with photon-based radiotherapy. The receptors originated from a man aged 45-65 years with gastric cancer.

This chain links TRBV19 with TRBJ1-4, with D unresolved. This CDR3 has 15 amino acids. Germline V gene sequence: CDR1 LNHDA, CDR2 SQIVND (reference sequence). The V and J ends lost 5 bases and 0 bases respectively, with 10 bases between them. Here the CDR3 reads CASSPSPATNEKLFF. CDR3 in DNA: TGTGCCAGTAGTCCCTCTCCAGCAACTAATGAAAAACTGTTTTTT.

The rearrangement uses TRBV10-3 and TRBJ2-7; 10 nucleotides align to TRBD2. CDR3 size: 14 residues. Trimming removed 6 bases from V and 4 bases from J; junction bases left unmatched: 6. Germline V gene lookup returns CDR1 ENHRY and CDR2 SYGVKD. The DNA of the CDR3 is TGTGCCATCAGGGCTAGCGGGAGTGGGTACGAGCAGTACTTC. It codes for CAIRASGSGYEQYF.

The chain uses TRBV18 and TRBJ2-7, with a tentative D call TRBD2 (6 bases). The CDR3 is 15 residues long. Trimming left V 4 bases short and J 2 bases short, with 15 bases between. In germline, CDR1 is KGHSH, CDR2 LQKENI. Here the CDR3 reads CASSRLGGGPYEQYF. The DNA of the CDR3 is TGTGCCAGCTCACGTCTGGGGGGAGGCCCCTACGAGCAGTACTTC. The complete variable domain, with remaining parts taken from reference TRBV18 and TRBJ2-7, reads NAGVMQNPRHLVRRRGQEARLRCSPMKGHSHVYWYRQLPEEGLKFMVYLQKENIIDESGMPKERFSAEFPKEGPSILRIQQVVRGDSAAYFCASSRLGGGPYEQYFGPGTRLTVT.

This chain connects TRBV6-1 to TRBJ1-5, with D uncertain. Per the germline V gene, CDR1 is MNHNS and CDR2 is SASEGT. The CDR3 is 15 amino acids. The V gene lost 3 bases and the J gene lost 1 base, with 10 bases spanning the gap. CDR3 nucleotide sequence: TGTGCCAGCAGTGACGGGGAAGTCAGCAATCAGCCCCAGCATTTT. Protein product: CASSDGEVSNQPQHF.

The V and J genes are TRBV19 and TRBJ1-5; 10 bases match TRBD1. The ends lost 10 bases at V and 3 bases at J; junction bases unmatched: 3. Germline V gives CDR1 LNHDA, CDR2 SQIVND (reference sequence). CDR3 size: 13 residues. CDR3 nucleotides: TGTGCCACCCGACAGGGGGCCAATCAGCCCCAGCATTTT. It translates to CATRQGANQPQHF.

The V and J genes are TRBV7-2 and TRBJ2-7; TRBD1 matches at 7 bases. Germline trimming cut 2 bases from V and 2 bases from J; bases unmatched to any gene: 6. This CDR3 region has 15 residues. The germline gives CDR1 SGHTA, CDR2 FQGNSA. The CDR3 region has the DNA TGTGCCAGCAGCTTAAAACCGACAGGGACCTACGAGCAGTACTTC. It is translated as CASSLKPTGTYEQYF.

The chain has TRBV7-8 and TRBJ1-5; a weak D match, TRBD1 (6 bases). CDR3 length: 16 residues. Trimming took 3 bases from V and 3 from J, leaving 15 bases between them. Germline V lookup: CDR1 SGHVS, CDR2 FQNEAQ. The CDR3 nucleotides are TGTGCCAGCAGCTTGGGGGCGCAGGGCTACAATCAGCCCCAGCATTTT. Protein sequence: CASSLGAQGYNQPQHF.

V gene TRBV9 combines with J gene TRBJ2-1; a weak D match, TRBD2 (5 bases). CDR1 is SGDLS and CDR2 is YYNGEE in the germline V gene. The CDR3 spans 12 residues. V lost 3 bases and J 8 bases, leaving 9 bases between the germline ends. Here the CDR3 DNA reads TGTGCCAGCAGCGCACTAGGCTATGAGCAGTTCTTC. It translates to CASSALGYEQFF.

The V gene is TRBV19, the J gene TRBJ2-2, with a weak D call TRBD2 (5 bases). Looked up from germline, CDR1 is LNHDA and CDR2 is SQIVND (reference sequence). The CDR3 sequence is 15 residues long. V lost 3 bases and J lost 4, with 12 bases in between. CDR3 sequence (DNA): TGTGCCAGTAGTATGTTACGTACTAGCACCGGGGAGCTGTTTTTT. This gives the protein CASSMLRTSTGELFF.

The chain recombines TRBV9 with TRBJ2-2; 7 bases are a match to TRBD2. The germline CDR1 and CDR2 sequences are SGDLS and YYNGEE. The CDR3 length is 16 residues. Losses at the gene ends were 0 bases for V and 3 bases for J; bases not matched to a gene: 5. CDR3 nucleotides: TGTGCCAGCAGCGTAGACGGCGGGAGATACACCGGGGAGCTGTTTTTT. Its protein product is CASSVDGGRYTGELFF. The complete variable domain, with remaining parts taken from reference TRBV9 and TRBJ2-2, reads DSGVTQTPKHLITATGQRVTLRCSPRSGDLSVYWYQQSLDQGLQFLIQYYNGEERAKGNILERFSAQQFPDLHSELNLSSLELGDSALYFCASSVDGGRYTGELFFGEGSRLTVL.

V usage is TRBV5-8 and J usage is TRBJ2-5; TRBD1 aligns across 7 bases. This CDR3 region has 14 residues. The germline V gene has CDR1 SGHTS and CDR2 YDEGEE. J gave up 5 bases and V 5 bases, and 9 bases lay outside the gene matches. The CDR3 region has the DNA TGTGCCAGCAGTTTCAGCAGGGGGTTGGAGACCCAGTACTTC. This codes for CASSFSRGLETQYF. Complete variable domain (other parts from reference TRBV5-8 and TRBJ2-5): EAGVTQSPTHLIKTRGQQATLRCSPISGHTSVYWYQQALGLGLQFLLWYDEGEERNRGNFPPRFSGRQFPNYSSELNVNALELEDSALYLCASSFSRGLETQYFGPGTRLLVL.

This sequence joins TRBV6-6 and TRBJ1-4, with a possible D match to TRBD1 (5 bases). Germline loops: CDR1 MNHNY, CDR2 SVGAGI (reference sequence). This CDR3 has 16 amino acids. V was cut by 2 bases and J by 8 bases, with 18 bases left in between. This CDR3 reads CASSYPPRGGSEKLFF. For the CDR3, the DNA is TGTGCCAGCAGTTACCCCCCCCGGGGCGGGAGCGAAAAACTGTTTTTT.

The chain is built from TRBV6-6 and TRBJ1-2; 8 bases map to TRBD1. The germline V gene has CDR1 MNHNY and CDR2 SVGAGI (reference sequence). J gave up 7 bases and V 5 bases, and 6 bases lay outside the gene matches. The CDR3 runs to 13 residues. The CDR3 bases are TGTGCCAGCAGTGCGACAGGGGAGGGTGGCTACACCTTC. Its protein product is CASSATGEGGYTF.

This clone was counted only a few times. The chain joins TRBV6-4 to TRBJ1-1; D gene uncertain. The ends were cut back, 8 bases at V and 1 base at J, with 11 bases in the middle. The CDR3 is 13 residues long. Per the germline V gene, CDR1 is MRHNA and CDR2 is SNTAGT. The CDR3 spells CASSQSENTEAFF. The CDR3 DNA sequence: TGTGCCAGCTCGCAGTCGGAGAACACTGAAGCTTTCTTT.

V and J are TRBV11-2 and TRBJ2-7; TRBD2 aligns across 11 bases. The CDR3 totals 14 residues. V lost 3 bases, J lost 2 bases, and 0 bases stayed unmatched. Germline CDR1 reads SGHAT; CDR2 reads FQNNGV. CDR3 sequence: CASSFSGRAYEQYF. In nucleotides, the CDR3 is TGTGCCAGCAGCTTTAGCGGGAGGGCCTACGAGCAGTACTTC. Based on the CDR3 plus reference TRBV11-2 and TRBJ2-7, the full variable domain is EAGVAQSPRYKIIEKRQSVAFWCNPISGHATLYWYQQILGQGPKLLIQFQNNGVVDDSQLPKDRFSAERLKGVDSTLKIQPAKLEDSAVYLCASSFSGRAYEQYFGPGTRLTVT.

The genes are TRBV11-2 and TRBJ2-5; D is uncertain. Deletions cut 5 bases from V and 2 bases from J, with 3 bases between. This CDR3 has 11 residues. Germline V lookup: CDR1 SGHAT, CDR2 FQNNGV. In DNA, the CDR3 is TGTGCCAGCAGCCATCAAGAGACCCAGTACTTC. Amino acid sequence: CASSHQETQYF.

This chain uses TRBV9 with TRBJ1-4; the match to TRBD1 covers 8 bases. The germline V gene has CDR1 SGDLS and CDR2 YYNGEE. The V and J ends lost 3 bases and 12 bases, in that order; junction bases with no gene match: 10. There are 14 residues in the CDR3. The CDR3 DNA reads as TGTGCCAGCAGCGGCCCGGGACAGGTTGTTGAACTGTTTTTT. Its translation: CASSGPGQVVELFF.

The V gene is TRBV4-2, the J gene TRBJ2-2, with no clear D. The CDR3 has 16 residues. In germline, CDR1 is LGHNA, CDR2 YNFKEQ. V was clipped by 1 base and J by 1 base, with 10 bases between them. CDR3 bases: TGTGCCAGCAGCCAAGTAAGGACCCAGAACACCGGGGAGCTGTTTTTT. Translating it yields CASSQVRTQNTGELFF.

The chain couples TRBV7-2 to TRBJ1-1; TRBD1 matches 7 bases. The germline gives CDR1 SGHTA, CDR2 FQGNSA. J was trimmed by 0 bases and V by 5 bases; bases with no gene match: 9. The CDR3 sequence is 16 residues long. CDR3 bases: TGTGCCAGCAGCCCTCGGACAGGCTTCATGAACACTGAAGCTTTCTTT. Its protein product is CASSPRTGFMNTEAFF.

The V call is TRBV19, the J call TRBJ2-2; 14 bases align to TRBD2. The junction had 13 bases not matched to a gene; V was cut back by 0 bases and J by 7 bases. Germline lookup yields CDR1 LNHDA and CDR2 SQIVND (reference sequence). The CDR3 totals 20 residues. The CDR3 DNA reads TGTGCCAGTAGTATAGAAGTCGGACTAGCGGGAGGCCCCAACCTCGGGGAGCTGTTTTTT. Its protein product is CASSIEVGLAGGPNLGELFF.

CDR3: CASSDSSASGRVHEQYF. DNA of the CDR3: TGTGCCAGCAGTGACAGCTCAGCCAGCGGGAGGGTCCACGAGCAGTACTTC. The rearrangement uses TRBV2 and TRBJ2-7; 10 bases are shared with TRBD2. CDR3 length: 17 residues. J lost 5 bases, V lost 3 bases, and 13 bases had no gene match. CDR1 SNHLY and CDR2 FYNNEI come from the germline V gene.

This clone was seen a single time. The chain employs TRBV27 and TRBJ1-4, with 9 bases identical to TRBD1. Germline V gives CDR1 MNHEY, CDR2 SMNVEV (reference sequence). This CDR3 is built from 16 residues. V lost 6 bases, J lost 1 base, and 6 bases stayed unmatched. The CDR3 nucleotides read TGTGCCAGCAGGCTACAGGGGGCGCGAACTAATGAAAAACTGTTTTTT. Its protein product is CASRLQGARTNEKLFF. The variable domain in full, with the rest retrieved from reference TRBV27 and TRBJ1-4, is EAQVTQNPRYLITVTGKKLTVTCSQNMNHEYMSWYRQDPGLGLRQIYYSMNVEVTDKGDVPEGYKVSRKEKRNFPLILESPSPNQTSLYFCASRLQGARTNEKLFFGSGTQLSVL.

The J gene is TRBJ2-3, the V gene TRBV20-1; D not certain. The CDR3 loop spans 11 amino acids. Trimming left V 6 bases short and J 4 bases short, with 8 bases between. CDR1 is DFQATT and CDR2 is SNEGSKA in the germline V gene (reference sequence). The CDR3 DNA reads TGCAGTGCGTCAGACCCAGATACGCAGTATTTT. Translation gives CSASDPDTQYF.

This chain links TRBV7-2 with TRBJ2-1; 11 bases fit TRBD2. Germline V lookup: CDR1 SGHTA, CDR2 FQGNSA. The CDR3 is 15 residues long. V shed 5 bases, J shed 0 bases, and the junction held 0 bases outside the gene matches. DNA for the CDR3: TGTGCCAGCAGCACTAGCGGGAGCTCCTACAATGAGCAGTTCTTC. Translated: CASSTSGSSYNEQFF.